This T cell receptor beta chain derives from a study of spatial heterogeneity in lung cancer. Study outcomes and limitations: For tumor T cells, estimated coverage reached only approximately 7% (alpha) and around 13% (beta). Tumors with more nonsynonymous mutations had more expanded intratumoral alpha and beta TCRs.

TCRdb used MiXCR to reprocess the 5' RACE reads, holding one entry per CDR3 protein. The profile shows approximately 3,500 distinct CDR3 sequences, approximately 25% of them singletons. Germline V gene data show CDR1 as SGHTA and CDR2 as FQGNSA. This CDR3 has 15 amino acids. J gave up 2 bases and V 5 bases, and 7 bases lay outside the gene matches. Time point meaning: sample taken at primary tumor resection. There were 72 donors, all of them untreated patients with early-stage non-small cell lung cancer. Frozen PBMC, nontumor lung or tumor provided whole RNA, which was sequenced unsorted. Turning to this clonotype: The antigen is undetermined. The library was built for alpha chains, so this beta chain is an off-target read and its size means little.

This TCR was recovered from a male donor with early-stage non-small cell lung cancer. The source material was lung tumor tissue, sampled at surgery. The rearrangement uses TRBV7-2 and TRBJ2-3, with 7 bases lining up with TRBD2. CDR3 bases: TGTGCCAGCAGCGCCCGGGACTACCCCACAGATACGCAGTATTTT. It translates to CASSARDYPTDTQYF.